The clone carrying this T cell receptor (beta chain) was picked up a small number of times. Its antigen remains unidentified. These data originate in a study of T-cell memory formation after mild COVID-19. General observations from the study: Some responding clones appeared in pre-infection memory, suggesting cross-reactive memory joined. Chiefly within CM and EM were the contracting CD4+ clones; CD8+ ones were within EMRA.

One entry per CDR3 protein results from TCRdb running MiXCR on the 5' RACE reads. The sample has roughly 120,000 distinct CDR3 sequences, 16% seen once. CDR3 length equals 15 residues. V was trimmed by 5 bases and J by 0 bases, leaving 14 bases between them. CDR1 is SGHTA and CDR2 is FQGNSA in the germline V gene. Material: PBMCs or a T cell subset sorted from them (not recorded which). This chain uses TRBV7-2 with TRBJ2-7; D gene ambiguous. The TCR sequence derives from an adult woman who had mild COVID-19 (a few samples of this study predate the infection). Cell type and time point are not known. The CDR3 nucleotides read TGTGCCAGCAGCCCGGACGGATCGAGCTCCTACGAGCAGTACTTC. It specifies CASSPDGSSSYEQYF.